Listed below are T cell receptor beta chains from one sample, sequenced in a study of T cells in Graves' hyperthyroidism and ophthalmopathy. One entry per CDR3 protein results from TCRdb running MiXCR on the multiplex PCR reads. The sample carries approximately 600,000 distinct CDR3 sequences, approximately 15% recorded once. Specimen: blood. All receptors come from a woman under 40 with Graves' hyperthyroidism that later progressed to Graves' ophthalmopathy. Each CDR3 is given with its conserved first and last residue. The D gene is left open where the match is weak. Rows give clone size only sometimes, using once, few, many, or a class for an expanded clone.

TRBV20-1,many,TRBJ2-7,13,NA,TGCAGTGCTGCCCCAGGGACACCCTACGAGCAGTACTTC,CSAAPGTPYEQYF
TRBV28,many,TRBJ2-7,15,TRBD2,TGTGCCAGCACCCTCTCCAGCGGGAGGCCGGGGGAGCAGTACTTC,CASTLSSGRPGEQYF
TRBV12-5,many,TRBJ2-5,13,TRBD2,TGTGCTAGTGGCGGGACTACCCAAGAGACCCAGTACTTC,CASGGTTQETQYF
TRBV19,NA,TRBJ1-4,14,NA,TGTGCCAGTAGTCCGACCGTCACAAATGAAAAACTGTTTTTT,CASSPTVTNEKLFF
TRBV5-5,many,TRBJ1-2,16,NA,TGTGCCAGCAGCTTGCTCCGACAGGCCGCTAACTATGGCTACACCTTC,CASSLLRQAANYGYTF
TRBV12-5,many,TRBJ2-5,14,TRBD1,TGTGCTAGTGGTACCCTTGGACAGGAAGAGACCCAGTACTTC,CASGTLGQEETQYF
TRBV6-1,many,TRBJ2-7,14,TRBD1,TGTGCCAGCACTCCCCGGGACAGGGGCTTCGAGCAGTACTTC,CASTPRDRGFEQYF
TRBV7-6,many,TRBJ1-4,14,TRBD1,TGTGCCAGCAGCCAGGCAGGGGGCGGTGAAAAACTGTTTTTT,CASSQAGGGEKLFF
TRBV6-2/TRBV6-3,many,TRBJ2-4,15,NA,TGTGCCAGCAGTAGTTTGGGACTTCTGGTGAACATTCAGTACTTC,CASSSLGLLVNIQYF
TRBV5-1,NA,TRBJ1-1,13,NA,TGCGCCAGCAGCCCGATAGGCTCAACTGAAGCTTTCTTT,CASSPIGSTEAFF
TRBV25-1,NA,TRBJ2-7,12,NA,TGTGCCAGCAGTAAGGACCCATACGAGCAGTACTTC,CASSKDPYEQYF
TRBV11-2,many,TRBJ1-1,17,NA,TGTGCCAGCAGCTTAGGGCTGCGGGGGGCTGAGAACACTGAAGCTTTCTTT,CASSLGLRGAENTEAFF
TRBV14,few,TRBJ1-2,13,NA,TGTGCCAGCAGCACAACAGGGTACGATGGCTACACCTTC,CASSTTGYDGYTF
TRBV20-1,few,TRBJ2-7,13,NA,TGCAGTGCCACGGACCTTTTGGACTACGAGCAGTACTTC,CSATDLLDYEQYF
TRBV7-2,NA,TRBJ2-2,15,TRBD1,TGTGCCAGCAGCAAAGGGACAGGGTGGGTCGGGGAGCTGTTTTTT,CASSKGTGWVGELFF
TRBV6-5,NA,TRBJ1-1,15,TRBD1,TGTGCCAGCAGTTTAGAGGGGGCAGGGTACACTGAAGCTTTCTTT,CASSLEGAGYTEAFF
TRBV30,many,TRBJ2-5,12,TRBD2,TGTGCCTGGACGCGGGGGGTCGAGACCCAGTACTTC,CAWTRGVETQYF
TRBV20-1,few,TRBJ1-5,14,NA,TGCAGTGCTAGAGATGGCGGGGGTTCGTCGCCCCAGCATTTT,CSARDGGGSSPQHF
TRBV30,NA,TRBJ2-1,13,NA,TGTGCCTTTTACCGACCCCGGACGGGTGAGCAGTTCTTC,CAFYRPRTGEQFF
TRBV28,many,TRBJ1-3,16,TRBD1,TGTGCCAGCAGCCCTCCGGGACAGATCTCTGGAAACACCATATATTTT,CASSPPGQISGNTIYF
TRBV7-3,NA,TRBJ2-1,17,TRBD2,TGTGCCAGCAGCTTAACAACGACTAGCGGGATTAGTATTGAGCAGTTCTTC,CASSLTTTSGISIEQFF
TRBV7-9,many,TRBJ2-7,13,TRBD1,TGTGCCAGCAGCCCAGACAGGGGATCCGAGCAGTACTTC,CASSPDRGSEQYF
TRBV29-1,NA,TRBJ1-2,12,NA,TGCAGCGTTGAAGGAGGATTCTATGGCTACACCTTC,CSVEGGFYGYTF
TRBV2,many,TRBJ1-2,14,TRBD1,TGTGCCAGCAATTCAGGGGGCGCGAACTATGGCTACACCTTC,CASNSGGANYGYTF
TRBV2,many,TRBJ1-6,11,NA,TGTGCCAGCACCGAGGAAGCGGCCCTCCACTTT,CASTEEAALHF
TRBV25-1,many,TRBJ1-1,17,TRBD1,TGTGCCAGCAGTGGGGGGGACAGGGGGCTGATGAACACTGAAGCTTTCTTT,CASSGGDRGLMNTEAFF
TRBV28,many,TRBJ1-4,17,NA,TGTGCCAGCAGTACTACCGGGACACTACCCTGGAGTGAAAAACTGTTTTTT,CASSTTGTLPWSEKLFF
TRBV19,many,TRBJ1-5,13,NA,TGTGCCATCTCAGGGACGTGGGGCCAGCCCCAGCATTTT,CAISGTWGQPQHF
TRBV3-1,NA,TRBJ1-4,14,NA,TGTGCCAGCAGCCAACGGGGATCAGATGAAAAACTGTTTTTT,CASSQRGSDEKLFF
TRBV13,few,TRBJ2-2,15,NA,TGTGCCAGCAGCTTTGACAAGGGGAAGACCGGGGAGCTGTTTTTT,CASSFDKGKTGELFF
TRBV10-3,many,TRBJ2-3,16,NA,TGTGCCATCAGTGAGTCGCCAAGGGGTGGCACAGATACGCAGTATTTT,CAISESPRGGTDTQYF
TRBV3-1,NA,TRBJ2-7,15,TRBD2,TGTGCCAGCAGCCGAGGACTAGCGGGAGACTACGAGCAGTACTTC,CASSRGLAGDYEQYF
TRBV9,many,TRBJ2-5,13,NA,TGTGCCAGCAGCGTAGCTGACCAAGAGACCCAGTACTTC,CASSVADQETQYF
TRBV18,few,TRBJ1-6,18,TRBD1,TGTGCCAGCTCTTCGACAGGGAACACAGGATCCTATAATTCACCCCTCCACTTT,CASSSTGNTGSYNSPLHF
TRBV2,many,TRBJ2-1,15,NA,TGTGCCAGCAACCTACAGGGAGGACCCTACAATGAGCAGTTCTTC,CASNLQGGPYNEQFF
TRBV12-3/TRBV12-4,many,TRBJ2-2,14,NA,TGTGCCAGCAGCTTTCGTAACAGTACCGGGGAGCTGTTTTTT,CASSFRNSTGELFF
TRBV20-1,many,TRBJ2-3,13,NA,TGCAGTGCTAGAGTACCAGGGACAGATACGCAGTATTTT,CSARVPGTDTQYF
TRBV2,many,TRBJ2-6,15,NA,TGTGCCAGCAGCGGGGGGCTAGGTGGGGCCAACGTCCTGACTTTC,CASSGGLGGANVLTF
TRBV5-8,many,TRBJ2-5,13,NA,TGTGCCAGCTATGGGGCAAACTGGGAGACCCAGTACTTC,CASYGANWETQYF
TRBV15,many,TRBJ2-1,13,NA,TGTGCCACCAGCAGCGCCACTAGAAATGAGCAGTTCTTC,CATSSATRNEQFF
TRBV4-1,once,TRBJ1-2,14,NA,TGCGCCAGCAGCGAAACGCTGGGGTTCTATGGCTACACCTTC,CASSETLGFYGYTF
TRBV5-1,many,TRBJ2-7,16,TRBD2,TGCGCCAGCAGCTTGGAACGACTAGCGGGACCCTACGAGCAGTACTTC,CASSLERLAGPYEQYF
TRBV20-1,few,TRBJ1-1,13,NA,TGCAGTGCTAGCCCCCCCGAGAACACTGAAGCTTTCTTT,CSASPPENTEAFF
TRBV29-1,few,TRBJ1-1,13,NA,TGCAGCGTTGTATGGGGGCTGAACACTGAAGCTTTCTTT,CSVVWGLNTEAFF
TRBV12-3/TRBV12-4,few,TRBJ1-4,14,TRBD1,TGTGCCAGCAGTTTAGTAGCAGGGGGTGAAAAACTGTTTTTT,CASSLVAGGEKLFF
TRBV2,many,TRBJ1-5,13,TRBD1,TGTGCCAGCAAGACAGGGGTCGTTCAGCCCCAGCATTTT,CASKTGVVQPQHF
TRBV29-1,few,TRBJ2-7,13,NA,TGCAGCGTGTTGGTGGGTCTGCGCCACGAGCAGTACTTC,CSVLVGLRHEQYF
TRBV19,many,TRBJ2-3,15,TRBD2,TGTGCCAGTGGTCCTATAGCGGGAGGCGCGGATACGCAGTATTTT,CASGPIAGGADTQYF
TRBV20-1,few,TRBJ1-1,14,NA,TGCAGTGCTAGAGATCACAGGGTCCGCACTGAAGCTTTCTTT,CSARDHRVRTEAFF
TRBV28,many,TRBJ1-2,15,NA,TGTGCCAGCAGTCCGGACATAACAGGGAACTATGGCTACACCTTC,CASSPDITGNYGYTF
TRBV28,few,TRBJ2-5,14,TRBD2,TGTGCCAGTTCCTCCAACGGGGGGTTTGAGACCCAGTACTTC,CASSSNGGFETQYF
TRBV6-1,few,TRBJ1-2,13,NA,TGTGCCAGCAGTTTACGGTCCGACTATGGCTACACCTTC,CASSLRSDYGYTF
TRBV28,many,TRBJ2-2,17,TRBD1,TGTGCCAGCAGCCCCGACGGGACAGGGATTCTAACCGGGGAGCTGTTTTTT,CASSPDGTGILTGELFF
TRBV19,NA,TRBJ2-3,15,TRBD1,TGTGCCAGTAGTCCCGGGGACAGGGCCACAGATACGCAGTATTTT,CASSPGDRATDTQYF
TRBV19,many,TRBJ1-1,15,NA,TGTGCCAGTAGACCTAACAGGGATCAGACCACTGAAGCTTTCTTT,CASRPNRDQTTEAFF
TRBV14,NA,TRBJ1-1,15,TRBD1,TGTGCCAGCAGCCCCTGGGACAGGGAGCTAGTTAGAGCTTTCTTT,CASSPWDRELVRAFF
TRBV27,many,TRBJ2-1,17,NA,TGTGCCAGCAGTTTATCTCCCCCCAGGGTCGGGGCAAATGAGCAGTTCTTC,CASSLSPPRVGANEQFF
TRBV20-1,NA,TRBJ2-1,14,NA,TGCAGTGCTAGAGATCCTCGGGGGCACAATGAGCAGTTCTTC,CSARDPRGHNEQFF
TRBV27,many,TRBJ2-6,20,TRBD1,TGTGCCAGCAGTCGATCCCCCACGACAGGGGCGCGGTCTGGGGCCAACGTCCTGACTTTC,CASSRSPTTGARSGANVLTF
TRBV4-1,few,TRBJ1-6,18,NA,TGCGCCAGCAGCCAAGAAGTGGTGGCAGGTCGGGATAATTCACCCCTCCACTTT,CASSQEVVAGRDNSPLHF